This is a list of T cell receptor beta chains from one sample in a study of T-cell memory formation after mild COVID-19. TCRdb recomputed calls from the 5' RACE reads with MiXCR, one row per CDR3 protein. The repertoire holds 100,000 to 150,000 distinct CDR3 sequences, with about 18% as singletons. The source material was PBMCs or a T cell subset sorted from them (not recorded which). The receptor source for this set is a man in his late teens or twenties who had mild COVID-19 (a few samples of this study predate the infection). Cell type and time point are not known. Each CDR3 is given with its conserved first and last residue. The D gene is left open where the match is weak. Some rows have no size entry. The others give once, few or many, or a class for an expanded clone.

v_call,clone_size,j_call,d_call,cdr3_nt,cdr3_aa
TRBV5-1,-,TRBJ2-5,TRBD2,TGCGCCAGCAGCGCGGGACTAGCGCGGGAGACCCAGTACTTC,CASSAGLARETQYF
TRBV7-8,few,TRBJ1-4,TRBD1,TGTGCCAGCAGCTTAGCGATATACGGACAGGCGCCAACTAATGAAAAACTGTTTTTT,CASSLAIYGQAPTNEKLFF
TRBV12-3/TRBV12-4,few,TRBJ1-2,TRBD1,TGTGCCAGCAGTTTAAACAGGGGAGGCTATGGCTACACCTTC,CASSLNRGGYGYTF
TRBV19,few,TRBJ1-5,-,TGTGCCAGTAGTCCCCAGGGGTCCCGCAATCAGCCCCAGCATTTT,CASSPQGSRNQPQHF
TRBV28,-,TRBJ1-5,-,TGTGCCAGCAGTTTGGGTACAAGGCAGCCCCAGCATTTT,CASSLGTRQPQHF
TRBV27,-,TRBJ2-1,TRBD2,TGTGCCAGCACGAAGCGGGGGGCAGCCATCTACAATGAGCAGTTCTTC,CASTKRGAAIYNEQFF
TRBV24-1,many,TRBJ2-3,-,TGTGCCACCAGTGCAGGACGGAGCACAGATACGCAGTATTTT,CATSAGRSTDTQYF
TRBV5-1,-,TRBJ2-5,-,TGCGCCAGCAGCTTGGAGGGACACTCTAGGGGGGAGACCCAGTACTTC,CASSLEGHSRGETQYF
TRBV7-2,few,TRBJ1-5,-,TGTGCCAGCAGCTTATTTATTAATGATCAGCCCCAGCATTTT,CASSLFINDQPQHF
TRBV4-3,-,TRBJ1-2,-,TGCGCCAGCAGCTATACCCCGGTCGGACAGAGCTATGGCTACACCTTC,CASSYTPVGQSYGYTF
TRBV28,-,TRBJ1-1,-,TGTGCCAGCAGTTTCCCGACGCGGAACACTGAAGCTTTCTTT,CASSFPTRNTEAFF
TRBV7-2,few,TRBJ2-5,-,TGTGCCAGCAGCTTAGTGGGACTGCAAGAGACCCAGTACTTC,CASSLVGLQETQYF
TRBV6-5,-,TRBJ2-3,TRBD1,TGTGCCAGCAGGTCCGGGACAGGCACAGATACGCAGTATTTT,CASRSGTGTDTQYF
TRBV20-1,few,TRBJ2-3,TRBD1,TGCAGTGCCGGAACCACAGGGGCTGAAGATACGCAGTATTTT,CSAGTTGAEDTQYF
TRBV18,many,TRBJ2-3,-,TGTGCCAGCTCACCGGTCGATACGCAGTATTTT,CASSPVDTQYF
TRBV5-1,few,TRBJ1-1,TRBD1,TGCGCCAGCAGCTTGGTAGGACAGGGTTGGAGAACTGAAGCTTTCTTT,CASSLVGQGWRTEAFF
TRBV6-5,many,TRBJ2-1,-,TGTGCCAGCAGTCCAGCAAGACCGTACAATGAGCAGTTCTTC,CASSPARPYNEQFF
TRBV6-2/TRBV6-3,-,TRBJ2-3,-,TGTGCCAGCAGTTCCCCCTCTAGGGGTACAGATACGCAGTATTTT,CASSSPSRGTDTQYF
TRBV10-3,few,TRBJ2-7,TRBD1,TGTGCCATCAGGGGGACAGGAAACTCCTACGAGCAGTACTTC,CAIRGTGNSYEQYF
TRBV4-3,once,TRBJ2-2,-,TGCGCCAGCAGCGGGTCATGGGACAACACCGGGGAGCTGTTTTTT,CASSGSWDNTGELFF
TRBV18,few,TRBJ2-3,-,TGTGCCAGCTCACCGGACTCACAGAGAACAGATACGCAGTATTTT,CASSPDSQRTDTQYF
TRBV4-1,few,TRBJ1-1,TRBD1,TGCGCCAGCAGCGACAGGGCTCTGAACACTGAAGCTTTCTTT,CASSDRALNTEAFF
TRBV5-1,few,TRBJ2-3,TRBD1,TGCGCCAGCAGGAGGTTACAGGGGGCCCTCACAGATACGCAGTATTTT,CASRRLQGALTDTQYF
TRBV3-1,few,TRBJ2-1,TRBD2,TGTGCCTCGGGAAGACTAGCGGGGGGGCAGTTCTTC,CASGRLAGGQFF
TRBV7-2,-,TRBJ1-1,-,TGTGCCAGCAGGACAGGACGGAACATGAACACTGAAGCTTTCTTT,CASRTGRNMNTEAFF
TRBV7-3,-,TRBJ2-1,TRBD1,TGTGCCAGCAGCTTACATGGACAGGCGGGCGGGAATGAGCAGTTCTTC,CASSLHGQAGGNEQFF
TRBV18,-,TRBJ1-1,-,TGTGCCAGCTCACCAGCGGAAGGAACTGAAGCTTTCTTT,CASSPAEGTEAFF
TRBV12-3/TRBV12-4,-,TRBJ2-4,-,TGTGCCAGCGAAAGTATAGCCAAAAACATTCAGTACTTC,CASESIAKNIQYF